One sample yielded the 4 T cell receptor delta chains listed below, sequenced in a study of human gamma delta and Vdelta1 T cells. TCRdb reanalyzed the PCR reads using CATT. The repertoire holds approximately 6,000 delta-chain clones, with about 8.4% as singletons. The sample was naive CD27+ Vdelta1 gamma-delta T cells from blood. All receptors come from a human donor in good health.

Concerning this clone itself: It may be a read error: a sequence one base away is much more abundant. The V gene is TRDV2, the J gene TRDJ1; TRDD2 is a possible D gene (6 bases). The CDR3 contains 21 residues. CDR1 GEAIGNYY and CDR2 EKD come from the germline V gene. V dropped 5 bases and J dropped 0 bases, with 33 bases sitting between them. DNA for the CDR3: TGTGCCTGTGCGGATCCTACGTTAAAGGATTGGGTGGCTGAGAACACCGATAAACTCATCTTT. Residues: CACADPTLKDWVAENTDKLIF.

Regarding this clone: Translating this DNA gives a protein that differs at residue 6 from the TCRdb one, which belongs to a much larger clone; a read error is likely, and the protein shown is this translation. This rearrangement joins TRDV1 to TRDJ1; D perhaps matches TRDD3 (6 bases). The germline V gene encodes CDR1 TSWWSYY and CDR2 QGS. The CDR3 runs to 12 residues. V was cut by 2 bases and J by 7 bases, with 8 bases left in between. DNA of the CDR3: TGTGCTCTTGGGGAAAGCTGGGGTAAACTCATCTTT. This translates into CALGESWGKLIF.

As regards this clone: TCRdb's protein, taken from a much larger clone, differs from this DNA's translation at residue 13, likely owing to a read error; the protein displayed comes from the DNA. The gene calls are TRDV1 and TRDJ1; 10 bases are a match to TRDD3. The V gene's germline CDR1 is TSWWSYY and CDR2 QGS. The CDR3 has 17 amino acids. The CDR3 reads CALGVRYWGMRTGKLIF. The CDR3 nucleotides are TGTGCTCTTGGGGTCCGGTACTGGGGGATGCGCACCGGTAAACTCATCTTT.

In this sample, this clone is medium-sized (0.01 to 0.1%). This chain links TRDV1 with TRDJ1; 8 nucleotides match TRDD3. The CDR3 covers 25 residues. V dropped 2 bases and J dropped 0; count of bases not matched to a gene: 32. In germline, CDR1 is TSWWSYY, CDR2 QGS. This CDR3 reads CALGEGLRRRLPRPRLLGDTDKLIF. The CDR3 region has the DNA TGTGCTCTTGGGGAAGGTCTCCGCCGCCGACTTCCTCGCCCGAGATTACTGGGGGACACCGATAAACTCATCTTT.